This entry concerns a single T cell receptor (beta chain). What it recognizes is unknown. The PCR employed 60 Vbeta primers together with 13 Jbeta primers. Repertoires were generated with immunoSEQ multiplex PCR, while TCRdb's copy carries only in-frame clones and drops some. The sample has about 120,000 clones; over 75% are singletons. This sample stems from a study of cytomegalovirus exposure and HLA in healthy donors. Overall study: Genotyping showed 81% of over 350 donors falling in the Caucasian-associated ancestry cluster. General study points: The authors enumerated some 170 TCR beta chains as linked to cytomegalovirus. Sequencing depth roughly uniform across donors was assumed in presence/absence analyses. Later analysis found that TCR beta chains associated with HLA were more clonally expanded than other, equally common chains.

J was trimmed by 7 bases and V by 6 bases; bases with no gene match: 13. Germline V lookup: CDR1 SNHLY, CDR2 FYNNEI. The CDR3 is 16 amino acids. Specimen: PBMCs. The receptor's source is a young man in good health and CMV-seropositive. The chain recombines TRBV2 with TRBJ1-5; TRBD1 agrees at 9 bases. In DNA, the CDR3 is TGTGCCAGCAGCGTCGAGGGACAGGGTTGGGGCCAGCCCCAGCATTTT. Translating it yields CASSVEGQGWGQPQHF. Drawing the rest from reference TRBV2 and TRBJ1-5, the complete variable domain is EPEVTQTPSHQVTQMGQEVILRCVPISNHLYFYWYRQILGQKVEFLVSFYNNEISEKSEIFDDQFSVERPDGSNFTLKIRSTKLEDSAMYFCASSVEGQGWGQPQHFGDGTRLSIL.